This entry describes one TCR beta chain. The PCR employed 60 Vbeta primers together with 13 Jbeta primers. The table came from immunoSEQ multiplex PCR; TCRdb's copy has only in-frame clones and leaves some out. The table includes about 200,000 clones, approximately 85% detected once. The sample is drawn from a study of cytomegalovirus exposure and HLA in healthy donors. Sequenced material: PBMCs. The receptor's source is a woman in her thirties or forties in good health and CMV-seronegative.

The CDR3 loop is CASGPGQGFRAEAFF. The DNA for the CDR3 is TGTGCCAGCGGACCGGGACAGGGGTTTCGCGCTGAAGCTTTCTTT. The V gene is TRBV28, the J gene TRBJ1-1; 10 bases are shared with TRBD1. V was clipped by 8 bases and J by 6 bases; unmatched bases: 12. CDR3 length: 15 residues. Germline CDR1 is MDHEN and CDR2 is SYDVKM.